These 30 T cell receptor beta chains were sequenced from one sample in a study of blood T cell repertoires in COVID-19. Only in-frame clones appear in the TCRdb table, and some are missing; sequencing was by immunoSEQ multiplex PCR. The repertoire includes some 230,000 clones, roughly 83% of them detected once, and under 1.5% sits in the top ten. The material sequenced was PBMCs or T cells enriched from blood (not recorded which). The source of these receptors is a woman aged 40 to 50 with acute COVID-19.

CDR3 sequence (DNA): TGCGCCAGCAGCCAAGTCGGGACAGATAATGAAAAACTGTTTTTT. Protein: CASSQVGTDNEKLFF. The chain joins TRBV4-3 to TRBJ1-4; 7 positions match TRBD1. Per germline, CDR1 LGHNA and CDR2 YSLEER. V trimming: 1 base; J trimming: 4 bases; junction bases outside the gene matches: 3. The CDR3 spans 15 residues.

This clone was counted a few times. V is TRBV7-9 and J is TRBJ1-1, with D hard to call. The V gene lost 5 bases and the J gene lost 1 base, with 11 bases spanning the gap. The germline V gene has CDR1 SEHNR and CDR2 FQNEAQ (reference sequence). The CDR3 has 14 residues. CDR3 in DNA: TGTGCCAGCAGCCCCTTCCTAGGGAACACTGAAGCTTTCTTT. This gives the protein CASSPFLGNTEAFF.

The genes are TRBV4-3 and TRBJ2-6; 8 nucleotides line up with TRBD2. CDR3 length: 17 residues. The V and J ends lost 1 base and 3 bases, in that order; junction bases with no gene match: 5. Germline CDR1 and CDR2: LGHNA and YSLEER. This CDR3 reads CASSQAGRVGGANVLTF. The CDR3 coding sequence is TGCGCCAGCAGCCAAGCCGGGAGGGTTGGTGGGGCCAACGTCCTGACTTTC.

The rearrangement uses TRBV5-5 and TRBJ2-2, with D unresolved. The V and J ends lost 4 bases and 9 bases respectively, with 19 bases between them. The germline CDR1 and CDR2 sequences are SGHKS and YYEKEE (reference sequence). CDR3 length: 15 residues. For the CDR3, the DNA is TGTGCCAGCAGCCTCCGACTCACCCAAGCCAGGGAGCTGTTTTTT. It is translated as CASSLRLTQARELFF.

The chain uses TRBV7-6 and TRBJ2-7, with 7 bases aligning to TRBD2. J lost 2 bases, V lost 4 bases, and 11 bases had no gene match. This CDR3 is built from 16 residues. CDR1 is SGHVS, CDR2 FNYEAQ, per germline. CDR3 coding DNA: TGTGCCAGCAGCTCGGAAGAGGGAGGGTGGGCCTACGAGCAGTACTTC. This codes for CASSSEEGGWAYEQYF.

The CDR3, as DNA: TGCAGCGTTGCAGGGGCCTCCTATGGCTACACCTTC. Translated, it gives CSVAGASYGYTF. V usage is TRBV29-1 and J usage is TRBJ1-2; D perhaps matches TRBD1 (6 bases). CDR1 is SQVTM and CDR2 is ANQGSEA in the germline V gene. V lost 4 bases and J lost 4, with 10 bases in between. The CDR3 loop spans 12 amino acids. Full variable domain (remainder filled in from reference TRBV29-1 and TRBJ1-2): SAVISQKPSRDICQRGTSLTIQCQVDSQVTMMFWYRQQPGQSLTLIATANQGSEATYESGFVIDKFPISRPNLTFSTLTVSNMSPEDSSIYLCSVAGASYGYTFGSGTRLTVV.

This chain connects TRBV10-3 to TRBJ1-2; D remains ambiguous. The germline V gene encodes CDR1 ENHRY and CDR2 SYGVKD. The CDR3 spans 13 residues. V lost 6 bases to trimming and J lost 3 bases, with 11 bases between them. The DNA of the CDR3 is TGTGCCATCAGGGCGGGTAACGACTATGGCTACACCTTC. Protein product: CAIRAGNDYGYTF.

V is TRBV5-6 and J is TRBJ2-7; unclear D gene. With 0 bases removed from V and 6 bases from J, the gap between germline ends came to 10 bases. CDR1 SGHDT and CDR2 YYEEEE come from the germline V gene. CDR3 size: 13 residues. The CDR3 region has the DNA TGTGCCAGCAGCTTGGGTTCTCGGAGCGAGCAGTACTTC. Protein sequence: CASSLGSRSEQYF.

This chain joins TRBV6-5 and TRBJ1-6, with 9 bases aligning to TRBD1. The J segment lost 11 bases and the V segment lost 6 bases, leaving 11 bases of the junction unmatched. The CDR3 is 15 amino acids. Germline values: CDR1 MNHEY, CDR2 SVGAGI. The CDR3: CASRAGQGKSTPLHF. DNA for the CDR3: TGTGCCAGCAGGGCGGGACAGGGTAAAAGTACACCCCTCCACTTT.

The chain carries TRBV10-2 and TRBJ2-5, with 10 bases matching TRBD2. The CDR3 contains 18 residues. Germline trimming cut 3 bases from V and 5 bases from J; bases unmatched to any gene: 15. The germline gives CDR1 WSHSY, CDR2 SAAADI. The CDR3 coding sequence is TGCGCCAGCAGTGAAAGGTTAGCGGGAGGTCGAGTTACTGAGACCCAGTACTTC. Protein: CASSERLAGGRVTETQYF.

This chain joins TRBV27 and TRBJ1-2; no clear D gene. The CDR3 length is 11 residues. V was pared by 4 bases and J by 6 bases, with 6 bases between. CDR1 is MNHEY, CDR2 SMNVEV, per germline (reference sequence). The CDR3 region is CASSSGNGYTF. The CDR3, as DNA: TGTGCCAGCAGTTCCGGTAATGGCTACACCTTC.

The chain combines TRBV6-5 with TRBJ2-7, with a possible D match to TRBD2 (6 bases). This CDR3 spans 14 amino acids. The V and J ends lost 0 bases and 4 bases respectively, with 10 bases between them. Looked up from germline, CDR1 is MNHEY and CDR2 is SVGAGI. The CDR3 DNA reads TGTGCCAGCAGTTACTCGGGGGGTTTGTACGAGCAGTACTTC. As protein: CASSYSGGLYEQYF.

The gene calls are TRBV6-6 and TRBJ1-5; tentatively, D is TRBD1 (5 bases). This CDR3 comprises 16 residues. The germline V gene encodes CDR1 MNHNY and CDR2 SVGAGI (reference sequence). Trimming removed 3 bases from V and 5 bases from J, with 17 bases in between. CDR3 bases: TGTGCCAGCAGTTATTGGGGGAGCGGGTCCGATCAGCCCCAGCATTTT. It specifies CASSYWGSGSDQPQHF.

J is TRBJ1-2 and V is TRBV28; perhaps TRBD1 as D (6 bases). Trimming left V 6 bases short and J 3 bases short, with 17 bases between. The CDR3 covers 15 residues. In germline, CDR1 is MDHEN, CDR2 SYDVKM. CDR3 sequence reads: CASSPGWAGDYGYTF. The DNA for the CDR3 is TGTGCCAGCAGCCCCGGTTGGGCAGGGGACTATGGCTACACCTTC.

This chain links TRBV7-9 with TRBJ2-7; 7 positions agree with TRBD1. There are 16 residues in the CDR3. V shed 5 bases, J shed 3 bases, and the junction held 13 bases outside the gene matches. Looked up from germline, CDR1 is SEHNR and CDR2 is FQNEAQ (reference sequence). The CDR3 sequence: CASSTKPGTAYYEQYF. The CDR3 coding sequence is TGTGCCAGCAGCACCAAGCCCGGGACAGCGTACTACGAGCAGTACTTC.

For the CDR3, the DNA is TGTGCCAGTACTTATGATAGAAAAGGGGATCAGGGTGCTTTCTTT. This gives the protein CASTYDRKGDQGAFF. V is TRBV19 and J is TRBJ1-1, with a tentative D call TRBD1 (5 bases). The V gene lost 7 bases and the J gene lost 11 bases, with 26 bases spanning the gap. The CDR3 totals 15 residues. Germline lookup yields CDR1 LNHDA and CDR2 SQIVND (reference sequence).

The chain is built from TRBV11-2 and TRBJ2-1; D is perhaps TRBD2 (6 bases). Trimming took 1 base from V and 7 from J, leaving 17 bases between them. The length of the CDR3 is 16 residues. Looked up from germline, CDR1 is SGHAT and CDR2 is FQNNGV. As DNA, the CDR3 is TGTGCCAGCAGCTTAGTCCCGACTAGTCAGCCGAATGAGCAGTTCTTC. Its translation is CASSLVPTSQPNEQFF.

The gene calls are TRBV4-1 and TRBJ2-7; 14 nucleotides line up with TRBD2. V lost 4 bases to trimming and J lost 7 bases; unmatched junction nucleotides: 6. Germline V lookup: CDR1 MGHRA, CDR2 YSYEKL. CDR3 length: 15 residues. The CDR3: CASSPRTSGGREQYF. CDR3 bases: TGCGCCAGCAGCCCACGGACTAGCGGGGGGCGGGAGCAGTACTTC.

The chain recombines TRBV9 with TRBJ2-1; perhaps TRBD2 as D (5 bases). This CDR3 region has 16 residues. The V and J ends lost 3 bases and 2 bases respectively, with 15 bases between them. The V gene's germline CDR1 is SGDLS and CDR2 YYNGEE. The CDR3 here is CASSAGLLSPYNEQFF. Written as DNA, the CDR3 is TGTGCCAGCAGCGCAGGACTTCTGAGTCCCTACAATGAGCAGTTCTTC.

This clone was observed a handful of times. The rearrangement joins TRBV4-1 to TRBJ1-2; TRBD1 aligns across 11 bases. The ends lost 0 bases at V and 4 bases at J; junction bases unmatched: 7. CDR3 length equals 17 residues. The germline V gene has CDR1 MGHRA and CDR2 YSYEKL. CDR3 sequence reads: CASSQDLRGQGVYGYTF. DNA of the CDR3: TGCGCCAGCAGCCAAGATCTCCGGGGACAGGGGGTCTATGGCTACACCTTC.

The chain employs TRBV11-1 and TRBJ2-4; D perhaps matches TRBD2 (6 bases). V was cut by 5 bases and J by 2 bases, with 16 bases left in between. This CDR3 has 16 residues. Germline V gene lookup returns CDR1 SGHAT and CDR2 FQDESV (reference sequence). CDR3 DNA: TGTGCCAGCAGCCCTAGACTAGTGTACACCAAAAACATTCAGTACTTC. Translation: CASSPRLVYTKNIQYF.

This chain links TRBV18 with TRBJ2-2; TRBD1 aligns across 10 bases. CDR3 length: 15 residues. V was clipped by 5 bases and J by 4 bases; unmatched bases: 4. CDR1 is KGHSH, CDR2 LQKENI, per germline. The DNA for the CDR3 is TGTGCCAGCTCAGGGGACAGGGGTCCCACCGGGGAGCTGTTTTTT. It yields the protein CASSGDRGPTGELFF.

This clone was recorded a few times. This chain joins TRBV29-1 and TRBJ1-2; D is unclear. V was cut by 6 bases and J by 8 bases, with 13 bases left in between. Germline V lookup: CDR1 SQVTM, CDR2 ANQGSEA. CDR3 size: 11 residues. The CDR3 nucleotides are TGCAGCGTCCTCGCCGCGGGAGGCTACACCTTC. Amino acid sequence: CSVLAAGGYTF.

The chain carries TRBV2 and TRBJ1-4, with 10 nucleotides matching TRBD1. The V and J ends lost 4 bases and 1 base, in that order; junction bases with no gene match: 12. There are 19 residues in the CDR3. Germline V gene sequence: CDR1 SNHLY, CDR2 FYNNEI. DNA of the CDR3: TGTGCCAGCAGTGTCCTTATAGACAGGGGGCAAGAAACTAATGAAAAACTGTTTTTT. Its translation: CASSVLIDRGQETNEKLFF.

The chain has TRBV27 and TRBJ1-5, with no clear D. The CDR3 is 13 residues long. V lost 6 bases to trimming and J lost 0 bases, with 6 bases between them. Germline V lookup: CDR1 MNHEY, CDR2 SMNVEV (reference sequence). The CDR3 protein is CASRRYSNQPQHF. The CDR3 bases are TGTGCCAGCAGGCGTTATAGCAATCAGCCCCAGCATTTT.

This clone was picked up a small number of times. This rearrangement joins TRBV28 to TRBJ2-7; 8 bases match TRBD2. V trimming: 4 bases; J trimming: 3 bases; junction bases outside the gene matches: 8. Germline-derived CDR1 and CDR2 are MDHEN and SYDVKM. This CDR3 is 15 amino acids long. CDR3 amino acids: CASSSSGGGSYEQYF. CDR3 coding DNA: TGTGCCAGCAGTTCCTCCGGGGGGGGGAGCTACGAGCAGTACTTC.

The chain recombines TRBV11-2 with TRBJ1-1; no clear D gene. This CDR3 is 11 amino acids long. V was shortened by 4 bases and J by 6 bases, with 6 bases between the two germline ends. Germline V lookup: CDR1 SGHAT, CDR2 FQNNGV. Written as DNA, the CDR3 is TGTGCCAGCAGCTCCCAATCTGAAGCTTTCTTT. Amino acid sequence: CASSSQSEAFF. Full variable domain (missing parts from reference TRBV11-2 and TRBJ1-1): EAGVAQSPRYKIIEKRQSVAFWCNPISGHATLYWYQQILGQGPKLLIQFQNNGVVDDSQLPKDRFSAERLKGVDSTLKIQPAKLEDSAVYLCASSSQSEAFFGQGTRLTVV.

Only a few counts were recorded for this clone. The chain employs TRBV5-8 and TRBJ1-6; 11 bases fit TRBD1. There are 15 residues in the CDR3. V trimming: 3 bases; J trimming: 6 bases; junction bases outside the gene matches: 2. From germline, CDR1 is SGHTS and CDR2 YDEGEE. DNA of the CDR3: TGTGCCAGCAGCTCCGGGACAGGGGGTAATTCACCCCTCCACTTT. Its translation: CASSSGTGGNSPLHF.

The V gene is TRBV7-3, the J gene TRBJ1-6, with D possibly being TRBD1 (5 bases). Per the germline V gene, CDR1 is SGHTA and CDR2 is FQGTGA. The CDR3 is made up of 13 amino acids. V lost 3 bases, J lost 10 bases, and 10 bases lay in between. CDR3 loop: CASSLGGRSPLHF. CDR3 sequence (DNA): TGTGCCAGCAGCTTGGGGGGTAGGTCACCCCTCCACTTT.

This clone showed up just once. The chain has TRBV12-5 and TRBJ2-1; 9 nucleotides line up with TRBD2. CDR1 is LGHNT and CDR2 is FRNRAP in the germline V gene. The CDR3 has 16 amino acids. V gave up 0 bases and J gave up 4 bases; unmatched junction bases: 4. As DNA, the CDR3 is TGTGCTAGTGGTTTGGTGGTGACTAGCGGATACAATGAGCAGTTCTTC. Its protein product is CASGLVVTSGYNEQFF.